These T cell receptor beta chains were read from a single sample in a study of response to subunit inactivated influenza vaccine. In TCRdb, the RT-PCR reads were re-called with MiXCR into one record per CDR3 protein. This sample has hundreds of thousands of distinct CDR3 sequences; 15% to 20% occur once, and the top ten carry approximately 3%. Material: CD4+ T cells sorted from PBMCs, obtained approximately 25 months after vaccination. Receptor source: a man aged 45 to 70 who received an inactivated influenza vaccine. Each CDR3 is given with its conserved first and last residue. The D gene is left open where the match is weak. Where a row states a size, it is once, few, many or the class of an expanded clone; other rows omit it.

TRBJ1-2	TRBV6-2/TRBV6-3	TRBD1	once	CASTLAGQARGYTF	TGTGCCAGCACTCTCGCTGGACAGGCTCGGGGCTACACCTTC
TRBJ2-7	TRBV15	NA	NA	CATSRTNYRVYEQYF	TGTGCCACCAGCCGAACGAACTACAGGGTGTACGAGCAGTACTTC
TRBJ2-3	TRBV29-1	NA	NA	CSVLQDYTDTQYF	TGCAGCGTCCTACAGGATTACACAGATACGCAGTATTTT
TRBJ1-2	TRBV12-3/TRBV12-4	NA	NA	CASRPRRGYGYTF	TGTGCCAGCAGGCCTCGGCGGGGGTATGGCTACACCTTC
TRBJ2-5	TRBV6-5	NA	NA	CASSHWPGQETQYF	TGTGCCAGCAGTCACTGGCCAGGACAAGAGACCCAGTACTTC
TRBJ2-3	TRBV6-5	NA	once	CASSYSGFRINTDTQYF	TGTGCCAGCAGTTACTCGGGATTTAGGATTAACACAGATACGCAGTATTTT
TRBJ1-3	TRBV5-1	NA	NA	CASSGLEGNTIYF	TGCGCCAGCAGCGGGCTCGAAGGAAACACCATATATTTT
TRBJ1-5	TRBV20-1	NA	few	CSATGGGQPQHF	TGCAGTGCTACCGGTGGTGGTCAGCCCCAGCATTTT
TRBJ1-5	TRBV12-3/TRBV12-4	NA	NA	CASSFFSQPQHF	TGTGCCAGCAGTTTTTTCAGTCAGCCCCAGCATTTT
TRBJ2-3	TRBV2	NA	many	CASRNPSGGGGTDTQYF	TGTGCCAGCAGGAACCCCTCCGGCGGTGGGGGCACAGATACGCAGTATTTT
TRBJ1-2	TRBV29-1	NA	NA	CSGGNLGGYGYTF	TGCAGCGGGGGAAATTTAGGGGGCTATGGCTACACCTTC
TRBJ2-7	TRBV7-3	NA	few	CASAVGKAYEQYF	TGTGCCAGCGCAGTAGGGAAGGCCTACGAGCAGTACTTC
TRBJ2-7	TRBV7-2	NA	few	CASSSGGLSGYEQYF	TGTGCCAGCAGCTCAGGAGGCCTCTCGGGCTACGAGCAGTACTTC
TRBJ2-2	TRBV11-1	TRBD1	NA	CASSLATRQGFDRAGELFF	TGTGCCAGCAGCTTAGCGACGAGACAGGGCTTTGACCGCGCCGGGGAGCTGTTTTTT
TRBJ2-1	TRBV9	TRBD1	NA	CASNRDRRNNEQFF	TGTGCCAGCAACCGGGACAGAAGAAACAATGAGCAGTTCTTC
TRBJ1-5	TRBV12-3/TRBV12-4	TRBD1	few	CASSFVAGGSNQPQHF	TGTGCCAGCAGTTTCGTGGCAGGGGGTAGCAATCAGCCCCAGCATTTT
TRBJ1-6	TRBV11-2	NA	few	CASSLARADNSPLHF	TGTGCCAGCAGCTTAGCTCGGGCAGATAATTCACCCCTCCACTTT
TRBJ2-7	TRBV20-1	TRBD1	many	CSASPTQGSSYEQYF	TGCAGTGCTAGCCCCACACAGGGGTCCTCCTACGAGCAGTACTTC
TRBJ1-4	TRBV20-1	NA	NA	CSAQRWGGLATNEKLFF	TGCAGTGCTCAGCGGTGGGGGGGCCTTGCAACTAATGAAAAACTGTTTTTT
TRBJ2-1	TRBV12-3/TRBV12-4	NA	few	CASTPTDNEQFF	TGTGCCAGCACCCCGACAGACAATGAGCAGTTCTTC
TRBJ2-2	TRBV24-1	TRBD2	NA	CATSDTGLGTGELFF	TGTGCCACCAGTGATACCGGACTAGGCACCGGGGAGCTGTTTTTT
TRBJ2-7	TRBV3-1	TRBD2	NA	CASSALAGGPYEQYF	TGTGCCAGCAGCGCCCTAGCGGGAGGGCCCTACGAGCAGTACTTC
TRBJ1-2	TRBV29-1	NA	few	CSVALRQNYGYTF	TGCAGCGTTGCTTTGCGACAGAACTATGGCTACACCTTC
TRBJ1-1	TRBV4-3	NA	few	CASSQGDTGPKGREAFF	TGCGCCAGCAGCCAAGGTGATACAGGGCCCAAGGGTAGGGAAGCTTTCTTT
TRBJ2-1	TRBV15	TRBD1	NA	CATSLRQGLVNEQFF	TGTGCCACCAGCCTTAGACAGGGCTTAGTTAATGAGCAGTTCTTC
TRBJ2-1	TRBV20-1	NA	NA	CSALGGAGVHNEQFF	TGCAGTGCTCTAGGGGGCGCGGGAGTCCACAATGAGCAGTTCTTC
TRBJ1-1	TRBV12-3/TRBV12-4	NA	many	CASIRDRSNTEAFF	TGTGCCAGCATCCGCGACAGATCTAACACTGAAGCTTTCTTT
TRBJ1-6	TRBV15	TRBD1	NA	CATSRDRGTDYNSPLHF	TGTGCCACCAGCAGAGACCGGGGGACAGACTATAATTCACCCCTCCACTTT
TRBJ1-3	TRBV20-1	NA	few	CSARDLGFIGGNTIYF	TGCAGTGCTAGAGATCTCGGCTTTATCGGCGGAAACACCATATATTTT
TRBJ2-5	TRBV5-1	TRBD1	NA	CASSEQGNGETQYF	TGCGCCAGCAGCGAACAGGGGAATGGGGAGACCCAGTACTTC
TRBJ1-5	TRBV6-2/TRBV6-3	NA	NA	CASSYEGGRPQHF	TGTGCCAGCAGTTACGAGGGAGGGAGGCCCCAGCATTTT
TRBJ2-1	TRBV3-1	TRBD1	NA	CASSQDSKLSGQGNEQFF	TGTGCCAGCAGCCAAGATTCGAAGTTGAGCGGACAGGGTAATGAGCAGTTCTTC
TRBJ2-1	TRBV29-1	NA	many	CSVEDRFSRSGDEQFF	TGCAGCGTTGAAGATCGGTTTTCGCGGAGTGGGGATGAGCAGTTCTTC
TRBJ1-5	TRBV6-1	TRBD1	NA	CASSQTGDQPQHF	TGTGCCAGCAGCCAGACAGGGGATCAGCCCCAGCATTTT
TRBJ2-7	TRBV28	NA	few	CASSLVFRGEQYF	TGTGCCAGCAGTTTAGTCTTTAGAGGCGAGCAGTACTTC
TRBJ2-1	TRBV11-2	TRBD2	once	CASSFSERGEQFF	TGTGCCAGCAGCTTTTCCGAGCGGGGTGAGCAGTTCTTC
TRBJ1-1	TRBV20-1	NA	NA	CSADGGQENTEAFF	TGCAGTGCGGATGGGGGGCAGGAGAACACTGAAGCTTTCTTT
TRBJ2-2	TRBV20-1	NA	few	CSARAGSNTGELFF	TGCAGTGCTAGAGCGGGCTCGAACACCGGGGAGCTGTTTTTT
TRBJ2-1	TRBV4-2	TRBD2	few	CASSQAGTSGRARYNEQFF	TGTGCCAGCAGCCAAGCCGGGACTAGCGGGAGGGCCCGCTACAATGAGCAGTTCTTC
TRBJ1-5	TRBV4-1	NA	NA	CASSQRGGSNQPQHF	TGCGCCAGCAGCCAACGGGGCGGAAGCAATCAGCCCCAGCATTTT
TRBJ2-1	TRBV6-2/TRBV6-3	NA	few	CASSLQGRRGNEQFF	TGTGCCAGCAGTCTACAGGGGAGGAGGGGTAATGAGCAGTTCTTC
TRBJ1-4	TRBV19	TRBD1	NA	CASRQGTNEKLFF	TGTGCCAGCCGACAGGGCACTAATGAAAAACTGTTTTTT
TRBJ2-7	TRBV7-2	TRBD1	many	CASSLVDRGGEQYF	TGTGCCAGCAGCTTAGTGGACAGGGGGGGCGAGCAGTACTTC
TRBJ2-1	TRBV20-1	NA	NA	CSATWDNEQFF	TGCAGTGCTACCTGGGACAATGAGCAGTTCTTC
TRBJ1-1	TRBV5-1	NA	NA	CASSPNGGRMAFF	TGCGCCAGCAGCCCGAACGGGGGGCGGATGGCTTTCTTT
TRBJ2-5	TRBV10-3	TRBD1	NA	CAIRTGGTETQYF	TGTGCCATCAGGACAGGGGGGACGGAGACCCAGTACTTC
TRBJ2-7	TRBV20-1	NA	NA	CSAIGTQSYEQYF	TGCAGTGCTATCGGGACGCAGTCCTACGAGCAGTACTTC
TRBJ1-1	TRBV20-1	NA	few	CSASWGSGEAFF	TGCAGTGCTAGTTGGGGCAGCGGTGAAGCTTTCTTT
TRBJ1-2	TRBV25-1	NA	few	CASSAPGTDGYTF	TGTGCCAGCAGTGCGCCCGGGACGGATGGCTACACCTTC
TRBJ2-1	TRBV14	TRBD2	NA	CASSQAGTSGRAFGSNEQFF	TGTGCCAGCAGCCAAGCTGGGACTAGCGGGAGGGCCTTCGGAAGCAATGAGCAGTTCTTC
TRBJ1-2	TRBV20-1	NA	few	CSVTGDYGYTF	TGCAGTGTGACAGGCGACTATGGCTACACCTTC
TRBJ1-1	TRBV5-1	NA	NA	CASSLDQTNTEAFF	TGCGCCAGCAGCTTGGACCAGACAAACACTGAAGCTTTCTTT
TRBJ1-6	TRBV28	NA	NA	CASSPPGTAYNSPLHF	TGTGCCAGCAGTCCCCCAGGGACCGCTTATAATTCACCCCTCCACTTT
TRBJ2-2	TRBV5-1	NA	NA	CASSLEASGGYTGELFF	TGCGCCAGCAGCTTGGAGGCGTCGGGGGGCTACACCGGGGAGCTGTTTTTT
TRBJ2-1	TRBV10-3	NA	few	CAISDLVGLIGVNEQFF	TGTGCCATCAGTGATCTGGTTGGGCTTATCGGGGTAAATGAGCAGTTCTTC
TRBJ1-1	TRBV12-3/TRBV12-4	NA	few	CASSLEGGTGEAFF	TGTGCCAGCAGTTTGGAGGGGGGAACGGGTGAAGCTTTCTTT
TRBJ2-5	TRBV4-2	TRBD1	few	CASSPGTAKETQYF	TGTGCCAGCAGCCCCGGGACAGCAAAAGAGACCCAGTACTTC